This passage covers 26 T cell receptor beta chains from one sample sequenced in a study of OX40 agonist ivuxolimab in advanced cancers. The repertoire was sequenced with immunoSEQ multiplex PCR; TCRdb's copy has only in-frame clones and lacks some. The table includes roughly 68,000 clones, approximately 80% detected once. The sample was CD4+ or CD8+ T cells sorted from blood, taken in a trial of the OX40 agonist ivuxolimab. Every receptor here comes from an adult with an advanced solid tumor such as melanoma, head and neck, liver or kidney cancer.

The genes are TRBV11-2 and TRBJ1-1; TRBD1 is a possible D gene (6 bases). Trimming pared 2 bases from V and 5 bases from J, leaving 12 bases between. Germline V lookup: CDR1 SGHAT, CDR2 FQNNGV. There are 14 residues in the CDR3. CDR3 sequence: CASSLSPGDTEAFF. The CDR3 nucleotides read TGTGCCAGCAGCTTAAGCCCAGGGGATACTGAAGCTTTCTTT.

This chain joins TRBV19 and TRBJ1-6, with D maybe TRBD1 (5 bases). CDR1 and CDR2 (germline): LNHDA, SQIVND (reference sequence). The CDR3 is 13 amino acids. Trimming took 6 bases from V and 7 from J, leaving 10 bases between them. This CDR3 is CASRWDENSPLHF. The CDR3 DNA is TGTGCCAGTAGGTGGGACGAGAATTCACCCCTCCACTTT. The complete variable domain, with remaining parts taken from reference TRBV19 and TRBJ1-6, reads DGGITQSPKYLFRKEGQNVTLSCEQNLNHDAMYWYRQDPGQGLRLIYYSQIVNDFQKGDIAEGYSVSREKKESFPLTVTSAQKNPTAFYLCASRWDENSPLHFGNGTRLTVT.

The rearrangement uses TRBV18 and TRBJ2-7; 7 nucleotides match TRBD1. V dropped 5 bases and J dropped 5; count of bases not matched to a gene: 9. The CDR3 contains 14 residues. CDR1 and CDR2 (germline): KGHSH, LQKENI. The CDR3 region is CASSSDRVGHEQYF. The CDR3, as DNA: TGTGCCAGCTCATCCGACAGGGTGGGCCACGAGCAGTACTTC.

This clone was counted a few times. The chain uses TRBV7-2 and TRBJ2-5; the match to TRBD2 covers 12 bases. This CDR3 comprises 16 residues. Germline V CDR1 and CDR2: SGHTA, FQGNSA. V gave up 5 bases and J gave up 5 bases; unmatched junction bases: 9. The CDR3 region is CASSRSLLAGGETQYF. CDR3 nucleotide sequence: TGTGCCAGCAGCCGTTCCCTTCTAGCGGGGGGGGAGACCCAGTACTTC.

V gene TRBV19 combines with J gene TRBJ1-5; D possibly corresponds to TRBD1 (6 bases). Germline V gives CDR1 LNHDA, CDR2 SQIVND (reference sequence). The CDR3 spans 14 residues. Trimming shortened V by 2 bases and J by 6 bases, and 11 bases separated the two germline ends. The CDR3 spells CASSIYEGGQPQHF. In nucleotides, the CDR3 is TGTGCCAGTAGTATATATGAGGGGGGTCAGCCCCAGCATTTT.

The J gene is TRBJ2-7, the V gene TRBV20-1, with 9 positions matching TRBD2. The V gene end was trimmed by 7 bases and the J gene end by 3 bases; junction bases not matched to a gene: 1. Germline V gene data show CDR1 as DFQATT and CDR2 as SNEGSKA (reference sequence). The length of the CDR3 is 11 residues. The CDR3 DNA reads as TGCAGTGGACTAGCGGACTACGAGCAGTACTTC. It codes for CSGLADYEQYF.

The V and J genes are TRBV2 and TRBJ2-3; 11 bases map to TRBD2. Germline V gene data show CDR1 as SNHLY and CDR2 as FYNNEI. The trim removed 5 bases at V and 3 bases at J, leaving 1 base unmatched. The CDR3 covers 14 residues. The CDR3 spells CASSTSGGTDTQYF. The CDR3 nucleotides are TGTGCCAGCAGTACTAGCGGGGGAACAGATACGCAGTATTTT.

With regard to this clone: This CDR3 is also generated by other DNA sequences in the sample. This sequence joins TRBV29-1 and TRBJ1-1, with 8 bases lining up with TRBD1. The germline CDR1 and CDR2 sequences are SQVTM and ANQGSEA. This CDR3 is 16 amino acids long. J gave up 5 bases and V 4 bases, and 15 bases lay outside the gene matches. Here the CDR3 DNA reads TGCAGCGTTGGTCGGCAGGGGGCGGGGCGGGGGACTGAAGCTTTCTTT. This translates into CSVGRQGAGRGTEAFF.

This chain joins TRBV9 and TRBJ2-2, with a tentative D call TRBD1 (6 bases). Trimming took 3 bases from V and 7 from J, leaving 13 bases between them. The germline V gene has CDR1 SGDLS and CDR2 YYNGEE. The CDR3 has 14 residues. This CDR3 is CASSALTGHGELFF. The CDR3 nucleotides are TGTGCCAGCAGCGCCTTGACAGGTCACGGGGAGCTGTTTTTT.

The V gene is TRBV5-4, the J gene TRBJ1-2, with D tentatively TRBD1 (5 bases). This CDR3 region has 13 residues. V gave up 3 bases and J gave up 8 bases, with 14 bases separating them. From germline, CDR1 is SGHNT and CDR2 YYREEE (reference sequence). CDR3 loop: CASSSDSGYGYTF. The CDR3 bases are TGTGCCAGCAGCTCCGACAGCGGCTACGGCTACACCTTC.

The chain links TRBV7-9 to TRBJ2-3; the D is unclear. The CDR3 runs 12 residues. Trimming shortened V by 5 bases and J by 8 bases, and 11 bases separated the two germline ends. Germline assignment: CDR1 SEHNR and CDR2 FQNEAQ (reference sequence). CDR3 region: CASSPSMGTQYF. In nucleotides, the CDR3 is TGTGCCAGCAGCCCCTCGATGGGTACGCAGTATTTT. Looking up the rest from reference TRBV7-9 and TRBJ2-3 gives the full variable domain: DTGVSQNPRHKITKRGQNVTFRCDPISEHNRLYWYRQTLGQGPEFLTYFQNEAQLEKSRLLSDRFSAERPKGSFSTLEIQRTEQGDSAMYLCASSPSMGTQYFGPGTRLTVL.

This clone was observed a few times. V gene TRBV28 combines with J gene TRBJ2-1, with D possibly TRBD1 on 5 matching bases. V lost 6 bases and J 6 bases, leaving 15 bases between the germline ends. In germline, CDR1 is MDHEN, CDR2 SYDVKM. The CDR3 spans 14 residues. Here the CDR3 DNA reads TGTGCCAGCAGCCGGACGACAGCCAGCAATGAGCAGTTCTTC. Protein: CASSRTTASNEQFF.

In this sample, this clone turned up once. The chain employs TRBV12-5 and TRBJ2-3; 9 bases are shared with TRBD1. This CDR3 spans 15 amino acids. The germline gives CDR1 LGHNT, CDR2 FRNRAP. V gave up 2 bases and J gave up 4 bases; unmatched junction bases: 4. The CDR3 DNA reads as TGTGCTAGTGGTTTGCGGGACAGGGCCCCAGATACGCAGTATTTT. Translated, it gives CASGLRDRAPDTQYF.

This rearrangement joins TRBV7-8 to TRBJ1-6; D not certain. The CDR3 runs to 14 residues. Trimming took off 8 bases at V and 5 bases at J, with 13 bases between the two ends. In germline, CDR1 is SGHVS, CDR2 FQNEAQ. The CDR3 DNA is TGTGCCAGCCAGGTCGGCCTCCATAATTCACCCCTCCACTTT. It yields the protein CASQVGLHNSPLHF.

This clone occurred a few times. The gene calls are TRBV6-5 and TRBJ1-3; D may be TRBD1 (5 bases). V was clipped by 7 bases and J by 1 base, with 8 bases between them. Germline V gene lookup returns CDR1 MNHEY and CDR2 SVGAGI. This CDR3 contains 13 residues. The CDR3 DNA follows: TGTGCCAGCACAAGGGGATCTGGAAACACCATATATTTT. Its translation is CASTRGSGNTIYF.

V gene TRBV29-1 combines with J gene TRBJ1-5; D remains ambiguous. Germline-derived CDR1 and CDR2 are SQVTM and ANQGSEA. V was clipped by 4 bases and J by 5 bases, with 9 bases between them. The CDR3 extends over 12 amino acids. The CDR3 bases are TGCAGCGTTGGACGTGCCGATCAGCCCCAGCATTTT. Translated: CSVGRADQPQHF.

This clone was picked up one time. The gene calls are TRBV2 and TRBJ2-5; D unresolved. V shed 7 bases and J shed 0 bases, with 12 bases lying between them. The CDR3 has 14 amino acids. Germline assignment: CDR1 SNHLY and CDR2 FYNNEI. CDR3 sequence reads: CASTAATYQETQYF. CDR3 sequence (DNA): TGTGCCAGCACTGCAGCCACGTACCAAGAGACCCAGTACTTC.

The count of this clone is one. The chain carries TRBV5-6 and TRBJ1-5; D may be TRBD1 (5 bases). This CDR3 has 13 amino acids. The ends were cut back, 3 bases at V and 4 bases at J, with 8 bases in the middle. Germline CDR1 is SGHDT and CDR2 is YYEEEE. CDR3 protein: CASSWGRNQPQHF. The CDR3 DNA follows: TGTGCCAGCAGCTGGGGACGGAATCAGCCCCAGCATTTT.

The CDR3 loop reads CASSEAVSGGAYEQYF. The CDR3, as DNA: TGTGCCAGCAGTGAAGCGGTATCGGGGGGCGCCTACGAGCAGTACTTC. V and J are TRBV6-1 and TRBJ2-7; tentative D call: TRBD2 (7 bases). Deletions cut 0 bases from V and 2 bases from J, with 14 bases between. The CDR3 spans 16 residues. The V gene's germline CDR1 is MNHNS and CDR2 SASEGT.

This chain joins TRBV6-5 and TRBJ2-1; a possible D gene is TRBD2 (5 bases). Looked up from germline, CDR1 is MNHEY and CDR2 is SVGAGI. V gave up 6 bases and J gave up 6 bases, with 12 bases separating them. The CDR3 is 13 residues long. The CDR3 coding sequence is TGTGCCAGCAGGCGACCAGGAGGCAATGAGCAGTTCTTC. Its translation is CASRRPGGNEQFF.

This chain connects TRBV6-1 to TRBJ1-4; 9 bases agree with TRBD1. The CDR3 has 18 residues. V was pared by 2 bases and J by 7 bases, with 14 bases of the junction left unmatched. In germline, CDR1 is MNHNS, CDR2 SASEGT. Here the CDR3 reads CASSERMGQGHRSEKLFF. In DNA, the CDR3 is TGTGCCAGCAGTGAACGGATGGGACAGGGTCACCGTTCTGAAAAACTGTTTTTT.

The V and J genes are TRBV4-1 and TRBJ2-1; D may be TRBD1 (5 bases). Germline-derived CDR1 and CDR2 are MGHRA and YSYEKL. CDR3 length: 17 amino acids. The V gene lost 0 bases and the J gene lost 5 bases, with 17 bases spanning the gap. CDR3 sequence: CASSQDKGRESHNEQFF. CDR3 DNA: TGCGCCAGCAGCCAAGATAAAGGCAGGGAATCGCACAATGAGCAGTTCTTC.

The V call is TRBV27, the J call TRBJ2-1, with TRBD1 matching over 7 bases. Germline-derived CDR1 and CDR2 are MNHEY and SMNVEV (reference sequence). Unmatched junction bases numbered 5, after V lost 6 bases and J lost 9 bases. This CDR3 is built from 12 residues. Written as DNA, the CDR3 is TGTGCCAGCAGCCCAACAGGGGCTGAGCAGTTCTTC. As protein: CASSPTGAEQFF.

V is TRBV6-5 and J is TRBJ2-5, with unresolved D. Trimming pared 0 bases from V and 5 bases from J, leaving 10 bases between. The V gene's germline CDR1 is MNHEY and CDR2 SVGAGI. The CDR3 runs 14 residues. The DNA of the CDR3 is TGTGCCAGCAGTTACTCGGGCCCGACGGAGACCCAGTACTTC. Its protein is CASSYSGPTETQYF.

This clone was detected only a few times. The rearrangement uses TRBV2 and TRBJ1-6; no clear D. The germline V and J ends were trimmed by 6 bases and 9 bases, with 9 bases remaining between them. From germline, CDR1 is SNHLY and CDR2 FYNNEI. The CDR3 covers 12 residues. The CDR3 sequence: CASREERSPLHF. The CDR3 nucleotides are TGTGCCAGCAGGGAGGAACGTTCACCCCTCCACTTT.

This chain links TRBV2 with TRBJ2-1, with 10 positions matching TRBD2. Germline CDR1 and CDR2: SNHLY and FYNNEI. J was trimmed by 1 base and V by 4 bases; bases with no gene match: 4. This CDR3 spans 16 amino acids. The DNA of the CDR3 is TGTGCCAGCAGTGCCCCTAGCGGGGGATCCTACAATGAGCAGTTCTTC. This sequence encodes CASSAPSGGSYNEQFF.